This TCR beta chain comes out of a study of a mutant IDH1 vaccine in newly diagnosed glioma. Study at large: The therapy given earlier, which was standard therapy, consisted of radiotherapy, temozolomide, or both, and most of the patients received both.

TCRdb keeps only in-frame clones here, not all; method: immunoSEQ multiplex PCR. The repertoire consists of tens of thousands of clones, with about 83% occurring once and the leading ten covering approximately 7%. The time point was: baseline, week 1 (first vaccination visit). The sample's treatment: pre-vaccination baseline after standard-of-care therapy. New IDH1-mutant, ATRX-lost WHO grade 3 or 4 astrocytomas occurred in donors. The V end lost 5 bases, the J end lost 0 bases, and 12 bases lay between the germline ends. CDR1 and CDR2 from the germline V gene are SEHNR and FQNEAQ (reference sequence). This CDR3 contains 15 residues.

The sample here was PBMCs, taken from a glioma patient treated with radiotherapy, temozolomide or both. This TCR derives from a woman between 50 and 59 years old with glioma. V usage is TRBV7-9 and J usage is TRBJ2-3; D could derive from TRBD1 or TRBD2 (5 bases each). CDR3 DNA sequence: TGTGCCAGCAGCCCCGAGGGGTCTAGCACAGATACGCAGTATTTT. It yields the protein CASSPEGSSTDTQYF.